This T cell receptor beta chain derives from a study of blood T cell repertoires in COVID-19. Study in general: The origin of the acute and convalescent COVID-19 samples was the United States, Italy and Spain.

Patients in Seattle were enrolled during active infection, then followed longitudinally. Sequencing was performed with immunoSEQ multiplex PCR; in TCRdb, only in-frame clones are kept and a portion is missing. This sample has 250,000 to 350,000 clones; 70% to 90% occur once, and the top ten carry roughly 0.94%. The CDR3 runs 17 residues. After removal of 4 bases from V and 2 bases from J, the junction contained 9 bases not matched to a gene. Looked up from germline, CDR1 is KGHSH and CDR2 is LQKENI. The source material was peripheral blood. The sequence was collected from a human donor with COVID-19, enrolled during active disease. The donor label of this sample is uncertain. V is TRBV18 and J is TRBJ2-3; 10 nucleotides line up with TRBD2. The CDR3 sequence: CASSRGLADINTDTQYF. As DNA, the CDR3 is TGTGCCAGCTCACGAGGACTAGCGGACATAAACACAGATACGCAGTATTTT.